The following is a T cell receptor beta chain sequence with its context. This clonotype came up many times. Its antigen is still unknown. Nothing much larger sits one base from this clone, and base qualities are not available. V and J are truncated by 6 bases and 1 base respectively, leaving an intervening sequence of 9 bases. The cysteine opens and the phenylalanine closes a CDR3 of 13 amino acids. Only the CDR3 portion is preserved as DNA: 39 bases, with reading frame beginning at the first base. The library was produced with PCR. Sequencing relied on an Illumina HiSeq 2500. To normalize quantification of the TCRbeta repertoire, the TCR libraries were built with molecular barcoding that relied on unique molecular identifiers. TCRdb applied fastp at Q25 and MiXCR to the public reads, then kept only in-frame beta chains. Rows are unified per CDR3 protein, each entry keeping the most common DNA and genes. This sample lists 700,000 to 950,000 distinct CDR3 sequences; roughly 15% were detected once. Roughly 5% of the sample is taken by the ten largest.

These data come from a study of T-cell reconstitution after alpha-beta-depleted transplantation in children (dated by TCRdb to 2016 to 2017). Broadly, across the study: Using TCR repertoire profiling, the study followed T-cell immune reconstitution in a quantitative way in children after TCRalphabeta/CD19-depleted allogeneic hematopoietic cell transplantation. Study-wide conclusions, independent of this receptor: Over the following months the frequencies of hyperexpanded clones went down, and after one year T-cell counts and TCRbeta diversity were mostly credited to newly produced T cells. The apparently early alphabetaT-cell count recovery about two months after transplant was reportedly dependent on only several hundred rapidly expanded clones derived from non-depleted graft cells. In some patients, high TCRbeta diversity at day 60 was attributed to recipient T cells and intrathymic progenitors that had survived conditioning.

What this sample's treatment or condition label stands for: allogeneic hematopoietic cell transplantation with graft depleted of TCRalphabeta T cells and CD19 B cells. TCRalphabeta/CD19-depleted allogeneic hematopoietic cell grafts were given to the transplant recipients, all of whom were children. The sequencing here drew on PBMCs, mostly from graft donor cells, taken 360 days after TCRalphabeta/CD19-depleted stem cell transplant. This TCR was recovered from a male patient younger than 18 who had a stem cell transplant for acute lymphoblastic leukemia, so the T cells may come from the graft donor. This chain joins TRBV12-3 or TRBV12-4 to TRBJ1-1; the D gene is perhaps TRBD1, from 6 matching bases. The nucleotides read TGTGCCAGCAGCGGACAGCCGAACACTGAAGCTTTCTTT. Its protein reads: CASSGQPNTEAFF.